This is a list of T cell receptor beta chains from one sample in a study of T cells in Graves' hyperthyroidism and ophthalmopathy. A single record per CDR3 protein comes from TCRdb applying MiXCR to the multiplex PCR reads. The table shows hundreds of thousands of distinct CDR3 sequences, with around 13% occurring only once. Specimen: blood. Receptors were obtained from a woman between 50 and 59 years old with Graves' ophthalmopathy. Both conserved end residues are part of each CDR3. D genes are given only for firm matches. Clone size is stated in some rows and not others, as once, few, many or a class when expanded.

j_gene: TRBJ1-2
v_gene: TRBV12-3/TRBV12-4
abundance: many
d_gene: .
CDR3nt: TGTGCCAGCGGCCAAAAAGGGGGCTATGGCTACACCTTC
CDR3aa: CASGQKGGYGYTF

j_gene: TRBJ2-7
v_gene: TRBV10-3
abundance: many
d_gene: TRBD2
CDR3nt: TGTGCCATCAGTGAGTCGGGGAAACTAGCGGGAGAATACGAGCAGTACTTC
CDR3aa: CAISESGKLAGEYEQYF

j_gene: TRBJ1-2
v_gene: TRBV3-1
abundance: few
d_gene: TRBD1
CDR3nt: TGTGCCAGCAGCTGGGACAGGGTGGCCTATGGCTACACCTTC
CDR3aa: CASSWDRVAYGYTF

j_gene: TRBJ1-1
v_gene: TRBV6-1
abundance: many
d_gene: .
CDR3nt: TGTGCCAGCAACCACCGGGCAGCCATGAACACTGAAGCTTTCTTT
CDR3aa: CASNHRAAMNTEAFF

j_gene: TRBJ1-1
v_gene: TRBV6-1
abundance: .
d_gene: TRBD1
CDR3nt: TGTGCCAGCAGTCCCTCTACCGGACAGGTGGCTTTCTTT
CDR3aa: CASSPSTGQVAFF

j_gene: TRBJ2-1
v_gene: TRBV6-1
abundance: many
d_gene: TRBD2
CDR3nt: TGTGCCAGCACCTTAGCGGGGGGTGAGCAGTTCTTC
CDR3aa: CASTLAGGEQFF

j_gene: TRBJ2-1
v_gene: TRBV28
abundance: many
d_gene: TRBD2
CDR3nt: TGTGCCAGCAGTTACAAAACCGGACTAGCGGTCTCCTACAATGAGCAGTTCTTC
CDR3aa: CASSYKTGLAVSYNEQFF

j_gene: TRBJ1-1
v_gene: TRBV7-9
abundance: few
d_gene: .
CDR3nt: TGTGCCAGCAGCTTAGCGCTGTCAGTGAACACTGAAGCTTTCTTT
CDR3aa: CASSLALSVNTEAFF

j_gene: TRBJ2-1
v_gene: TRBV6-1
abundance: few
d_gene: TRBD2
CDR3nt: TGTGCCAGCAGTCCTCTAGCGGGAGGGCTTGATGAGCAGTTCTTC
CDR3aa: CASSPLAGGLDEQFF

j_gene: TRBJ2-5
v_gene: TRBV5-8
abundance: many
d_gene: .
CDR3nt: TGTGCCAGCAGCTTAGGGACAAGAACCCAAGAGACCCAGTACTTC
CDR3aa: CASSLGTRTQETQYF

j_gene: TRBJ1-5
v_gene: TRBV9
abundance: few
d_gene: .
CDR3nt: TGTGCCAGCAGCGTAGCTCCGGATCAGCCCCAGCATTTT
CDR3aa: CASSVAPDQPQHF

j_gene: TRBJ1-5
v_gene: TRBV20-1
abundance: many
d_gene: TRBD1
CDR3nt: TGCAGTGCTAGTAGGGGGCGCATAAGCAATCAGCCCCAGCATTTT
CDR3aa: CSASRGRISNQPQHF

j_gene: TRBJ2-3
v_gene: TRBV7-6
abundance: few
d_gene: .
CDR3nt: TGTGCCAGCAGCTCCAACCCGGGACTCTTCACTCTTACGCAGTATTTT
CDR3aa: CASSSNPGLFTLTQYF

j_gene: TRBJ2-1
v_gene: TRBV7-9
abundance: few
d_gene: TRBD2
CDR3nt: TGTGCCAGCAGTTTCGCAGTAGCGGGAGGGTACAATGAGCAGTTCTTC
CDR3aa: CASSFAVAGGYNEQFF

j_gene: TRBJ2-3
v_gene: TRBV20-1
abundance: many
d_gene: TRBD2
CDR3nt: TGCAGTGCTAGAGCGGGAGGGCCTCTCGGAGATACGCAGTATTTT
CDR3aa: CSARAGGPLGDTQYF

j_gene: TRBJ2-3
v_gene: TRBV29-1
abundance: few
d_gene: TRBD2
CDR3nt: TGCAGCGTTACGGGACTAACGGTACTTACGCAGTATTTT
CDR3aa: CSVTGLTVLTQYF

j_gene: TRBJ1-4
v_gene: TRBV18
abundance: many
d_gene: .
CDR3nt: TGTGCCAGCTCCCAATCAACGGGCCCTGGGGGTGAAAAACTGTTTTTT
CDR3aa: CASSQSTGPGGEKLFF

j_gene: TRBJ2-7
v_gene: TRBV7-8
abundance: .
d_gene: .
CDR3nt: TGTGCCAGCAGGGGGGAAATCGGGGCCCGAAGGACCTACGAGCAGTACTTC
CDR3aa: CASRGEIGARRTYEQYF

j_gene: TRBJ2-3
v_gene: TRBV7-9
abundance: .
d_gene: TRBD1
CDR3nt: TGTGCCAGCAGAACCGGGACAGGGGGCACAGATACGCAGTATTTT
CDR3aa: CASRTGTGGTDTQYF

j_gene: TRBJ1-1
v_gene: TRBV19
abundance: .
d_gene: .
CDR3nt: TGTGCCAGTACGGACACCCAAAGCCGGACTGAAGCTTTCTTT
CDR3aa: CASTDTQSRTEAFF

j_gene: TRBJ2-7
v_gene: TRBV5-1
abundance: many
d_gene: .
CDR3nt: TGCGCCAGCAGCTTGGATGTCAGGGGATACGAGCAGTACTTC
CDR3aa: CASSLDVRGYEQYF

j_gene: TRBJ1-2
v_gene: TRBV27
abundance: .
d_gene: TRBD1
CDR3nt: TGTGCCAGCAGTCACCACAGGGGTCGGTATGGCTACACCTTC
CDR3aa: CASSHHRGRYGYTF

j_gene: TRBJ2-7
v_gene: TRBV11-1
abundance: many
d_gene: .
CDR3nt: TGTGCCAGCAGCTTGGGGGAGCAGTACTTC
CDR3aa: CASSLGEQYF

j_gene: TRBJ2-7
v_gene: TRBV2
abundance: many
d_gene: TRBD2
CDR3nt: TGTGCCAGCACTAGCGGGAGTACCTACGAGCAGTACTTC
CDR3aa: CASTSGSTYEQYF

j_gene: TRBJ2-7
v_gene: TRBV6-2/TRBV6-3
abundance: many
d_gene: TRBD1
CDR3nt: TGTGCCAGCAGTTACTCCAGGACAGGCGATCTTTCCTACGAGCAGTACTTC
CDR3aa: CASSYSRTGDLSYEQYF

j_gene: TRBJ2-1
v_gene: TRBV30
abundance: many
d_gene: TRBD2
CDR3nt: TGTGCCTGGAGCTATGCGGGAGATGAGCAGTTCTTC
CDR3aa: CAWSYAGDEQFF

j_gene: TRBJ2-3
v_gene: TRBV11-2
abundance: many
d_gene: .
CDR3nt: TGTGCCAGCAGCTTAGGTACAGTAACGGATACGCAGTATTTT
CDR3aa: CASSLGTVTDTQYF

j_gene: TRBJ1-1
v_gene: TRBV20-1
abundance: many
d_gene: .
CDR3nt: TGCAGTGCTAGAAACCCGGGGGACCTGAACACTGAAGCTTTCTTT
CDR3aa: CSARNPGDLNTEAFF

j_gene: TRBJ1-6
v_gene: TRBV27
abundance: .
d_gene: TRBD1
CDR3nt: TGTGCCAGCAGTTTAATACTCCCGGGACAGGGGAATTCACCCCTCCACTTT
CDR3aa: CASSLILPGQGNSPLHF